Listed below are T cell receptor beta chains from one sample, sequenced in a study of CD8+ T cells in alopecia areata. Clones were sequenced by immunoSEQ multiplex PCR, and TCRdb holds only the in-frame ones, with some missing. The sample gives 200,000 to 250,000 clones, less than 75% of which show up once; about 1.6% is in the top ten. The source was CD4+ T cells sorted from blood, collected at week 4, from a patient treated with tofacitinib. The receptors stem from a human donor with alopecia areata. The CDR3 runs from the conserved cysteine through the conserved F or W. D genes are given only for firm matches. Some rows mark clone size as missing; the rest say once, few, many or name a class of expanded clone.

j_call v_call clone_size d_call cdr3_nt cdr3_aa
TRBJ2-3 TRBV15 . . TGTGCCACCAGCAGCGGGACGGGGCTTGGGGATGAAGATACGCAGTATTTT CATSSGTGLGDEDTQYF
TRBJ1-5 TRBV5-6 . . TGTGCCAGCAGCTCTTGTGGGTTGTATAGCAATCAGCCCCAGCATTTT CASSSCGLYSNQPQHF
TRBJ1-6 TRBV2 few TRBD1 TGTGCCAGCAGGTTCGGACAGGGTATGAATTCACCCCTCCACTTT CASRFGQGMNSPLHF
TRBJ2-2 TRBV5-1 . TRBD1 TGCGCCAGCAGCTTGGAAGGGGGCGCGTCCGGGGAGCTGTTTTTT CASSLEGGASGELFF
TRBJ1-4 TRBV11-2 . . TGTGCCAGCAGCTTAGGGCTCGGGACAACTAATGAAAAACTGTTTTTT CASSLGLGTTNEKLFF
TRBJ2-3 TRBV7-8 many TRBD2 TGTGCCAGCAGCTCCCTTTTTAGCGGGGGAACAGATACGCAGTATTTT CASSSLFSGGTDTQYF
TRBJ2-7 TRBV27 . . TGTGCCAGCAGTTTACAGGGCAGGGCAACCTACGAGCAGTACTTC CASSLQGRATYEQYF
TRBJ1-2 TRBV29-1 few . TGCAGCGTTGACTCGTTGGGTGGCTACACCTTC CSVDSLGGYTF
TRBJ2-7 TRBV29-1 . . TGCAGCGTTGTCAGGGGTCCCTACGAGCAGTACTTC CSVVRGPYEQYF
TRBJ1-1 TRBV27 few . TGTGCCAGCAGACCTACCAACCCGAACACTGAAGCTTTCTTT CASRPTNPNTEAFF
TRBJ2-7 TRBV11-2 . . TGTGCCAGCAGCTCAGAGGATTACGAGCAGTACTTC CASSSEDYEQYF
TRBJ1-1 TRBV30 once . TGTGCCTGGACACTTAAGGGTCAAGGGAGAGAAACTGAAGCTTTCTTT CAWTLKGQGRETEAFF
TRBJ2-3 TRBV5-1 . . TGCGCCAGCAGCCCGAGACAGGTATTCACAGATACGCAGTATTTT CASSPRQVFTDTQYF
TRBJ2-1 TRBV7-6 . TRBD2 TGTGCCAGCAGCCAGTGGGCTGGGAGGGGAAAACCCAATGAGCAGTTCTTC CASSQWAGRGKPNEQFF
TRBJ2-7 TRBV7-9 . . TGTGCCAGCAGTTCGACTGACTACGAGCAGTACTTC CASSSTDYEQYF
TRBJ2-1 TRBV14 few TRBD1 TGTGCCAGCAGCCCCCGGACAGGGAGCAATGAGCAGTTCTTC CASSPRTGSNEQFF
TRBJ2-3 TRBV29-1 few . TGCAGCGTTTTAAGGACCGGATCGCAGTATTTT CSVLRTGSQYF
TRBJ2-7 TRBV9 few TRBD1 TGTGCCAGCAGCGTCCAGGGGGCGAACGGCGAGCAGTACTTC CASSVQGANGEQYF
TRBJ1-1 TRBV29-1 few . TGCAGCGTTGAGGGAAGCAGGCGGGGCACTGAAGCTTTCTTT CSVEGSRRGTEAFF
TRBJ2-4 TRBV5-1 . . TGCGCCAGCAGCGGTCAGGGAGGCAAAAACATTCAGTACTTC CASSGQGGKNIQYF
TRBJ1-5 TRBV7-2 . . TGTGCCAGCAGCATTACCTCCACAGGGCGGCATAGCAATCAGCCCCAGCATTTT CASSITSTGRHSNQPQHF
TRBJ2-1 TRBV2 . TRBD1 TGTGCCATCCGGGACAGGGTAGACAATGAGCAGTTCTTC CAIRDRVDNEQFF
TRBJ2-7 TRBV15 few . TGTGCCACCAGCAGACCCTCCCCGGACAGGACGGGAGGGTACGAGCAGTACTTC CATSRPSPDRTGGYEQYF
TRBJ1-2 TRBV2 few . TGTGCCAGCAGCAGGGACGGCGGTCCCGCGTATGGCTACACCTTC CASSRDGGPAYGYTF
TRBJ2-1 TRBV4-3 . TRBD2 TGCGCCAGCAGCCAAGATCCTCCCCAGACTAGCGGGAAAACCTACAATGAGCAGTTCTTC CASSQDPPQTSGKTYNEQFF
TRBJ1-1 TRBV25-1 once . TGTGCCAGCAGCGGGGTGCGGGGGACTGAAGCTTTCTTT CASSGVRGTEAFF
TRBJ1-1 TRBV7-2 few TRBD1 TGTGCCAGCAGCTTATTTTCCGGGACAGGGAGTCCTGAAGCTTTCTTT CASSLFSGTGSPEAFF
TRBJ1-1 TRBV27 . . TGTGCCAGCAGTTTATTAAGGATGAACACTGAAGCTTTCTTT CASSLLRMNTEAFF
TRBJ1-4 TRBV14 few . TGTGCCAGCAGTAGGGACTCCGATGAAAAACTGTTTTTT CASSRDSDEKLFF
TRBJ2-7 TRBV30 . TRBD1 TGTGCCTGGAGCGAGGACAGGGGCTACGAGCAGTACTTC CAWSEDRGYEQYF
TRBJ1-5 TRBV6-5 few . TGTGCCAGCAGTTACTCGGGGGGGAATCAGCCCCAGCATTTT CASSYSGGNQPQHF
TRBJ2-1 TRBV7-9 . . TGTGCCAGCAGTCCCCCCGGGGGCAGGGGGAGCAACAATGAGCAGTTCTTC CASSPPGGRGSNNEQFF
TRBJ2-5 TRBV2 . . TGTGCCAGCAGTGGATACGAGACCCAGTACTTC CASSGYETQYF
TRBJ1-1 TRBV11-2 . . TGTGCCAGTTCACTAGGGGAGGTGAACACTGAAGCTTTCTTT CASSLGEVNTEAFF
TRBJ1-5 TRBV6-5 once . TGTGCCAGCAGACCCTACTCCAACAGGGATCAGCCCCAGCATTTT CASRPYSNRDQPQHF
TRBJ1-1 TRBV14 . TRBD1 TGTGCCAGCAGCCCAGGGGGCAGGGGCACTGAAGCTTTCTTT CASSPGGRGTEAFF
TRBJ1-2 TRBV7-8 . . TGTGCCAGCAGCGCAAAGGCCAGGGACTTCGGCCTTGGCTACACCTTC CASSAKARDFGLGYTF
TRBJ2-5 TRBV9 . . TGTGCCAGCAGCGTAGGACAGGAAGAGACCCAGTACTTC CASSVGQEETQYF
TRBJ2-1 TRBV13 . . TGTGCCAGCAGTTCGCAGAGCTCCTACAATGAGCAGTTCTTC CASSSQSSYNEQFF
TRBJ2-1 TRBV15 . . TGTGCCACCAACGGGGGGCCTTACAATGAGCGGTTCTTC CATNGGPYNERFF
TRBJ2-5 TRBV23-1 many TRBD1 TGCGCCAGCAGTCAGCGGGACAGGTACCAAGAGACCCAGTACTTC CASSQRDRYQETQYF
TRBJ1-1 TRBV29-1 . . TGCAGCGTCGTGACAAAAATGAACACTGAAGCTTTCTTT CSVVTKMNTEAFF
TRBJ2-1 TRBV13 . . TGTGCCAGCAGCTTAGGAGGCTCGCGCGGGGGCCAGTACAATGAGCAGTTCTTC CASSLGGSRGGQYNEQFF
TRBJ2-5 TRBV7-2 . TRBD2 TGTGCCAGCAGCTTAGCCCTCGGGACTAGCGGGGGCCAAGAGACCCAGTACTTC CASSLALGTSGGQETQYF
TRBJ1-1 TRBV2 . . TGTGCCAGCAGGATCGGACAGAACACTGAAGCTTTCTTT CASRIGQNTEAFF
TRBJ2-3 TRBV23-1 . . TGCGCCAGCAGGCCTGCGGGCACAGATACGCAGTATTTT CASRPAGTDTQYF
TRBJ1-1 TRBV29-1 . TRBD1 TGCAGCGTACGACGGGACAGTATGAACACTGAAGCTTTCTTT CSVRRDSMNTEAFF
TRBJ1-5 TRBV7-2 . TRBD1 TGTGCCAGCAGCACCCGGACAGGGAGGAATCAGCCCCAGCATTTT CASSTRTGRNQPQHF